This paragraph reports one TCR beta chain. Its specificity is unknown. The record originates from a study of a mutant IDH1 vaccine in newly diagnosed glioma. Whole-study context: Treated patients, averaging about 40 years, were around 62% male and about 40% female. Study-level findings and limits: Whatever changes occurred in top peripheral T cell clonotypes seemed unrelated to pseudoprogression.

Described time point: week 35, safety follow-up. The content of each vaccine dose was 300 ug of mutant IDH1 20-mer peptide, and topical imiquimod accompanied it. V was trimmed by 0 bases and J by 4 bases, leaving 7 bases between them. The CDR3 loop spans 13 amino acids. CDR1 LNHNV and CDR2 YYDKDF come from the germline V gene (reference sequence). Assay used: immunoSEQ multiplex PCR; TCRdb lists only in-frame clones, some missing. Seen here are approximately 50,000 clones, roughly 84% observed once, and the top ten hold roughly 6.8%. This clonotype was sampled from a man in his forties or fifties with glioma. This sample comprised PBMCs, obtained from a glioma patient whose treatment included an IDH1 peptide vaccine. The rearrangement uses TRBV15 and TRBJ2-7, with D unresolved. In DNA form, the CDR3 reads TGTGCCACCAGCAGAGATCGCAGTTACGAGCAGTACTTC. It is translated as CATSRDRSYEQYF.